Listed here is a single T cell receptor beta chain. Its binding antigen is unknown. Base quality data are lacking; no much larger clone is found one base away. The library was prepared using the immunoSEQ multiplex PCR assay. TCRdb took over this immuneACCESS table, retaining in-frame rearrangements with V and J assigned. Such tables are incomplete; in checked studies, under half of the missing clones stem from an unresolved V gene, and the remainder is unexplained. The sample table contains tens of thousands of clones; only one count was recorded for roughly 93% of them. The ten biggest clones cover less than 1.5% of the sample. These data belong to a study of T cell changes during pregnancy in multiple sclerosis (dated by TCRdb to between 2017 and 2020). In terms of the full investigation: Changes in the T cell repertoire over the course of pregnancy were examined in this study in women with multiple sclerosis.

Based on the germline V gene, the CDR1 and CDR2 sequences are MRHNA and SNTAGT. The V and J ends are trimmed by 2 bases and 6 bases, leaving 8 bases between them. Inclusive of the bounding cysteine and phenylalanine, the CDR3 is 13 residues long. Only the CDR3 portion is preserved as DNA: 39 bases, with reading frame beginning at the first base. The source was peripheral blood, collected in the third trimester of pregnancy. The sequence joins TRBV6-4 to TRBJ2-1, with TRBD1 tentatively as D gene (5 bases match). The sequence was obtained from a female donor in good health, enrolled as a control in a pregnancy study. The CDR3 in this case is CASSDGASNEQFF. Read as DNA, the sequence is TGTGCCAGCAGTGACGGGGCTAGCAATGAGCAGTTCTTC.